This T cell receptor beta chain is from a study of technical replicates of blood from four donors. Generated by immunoSEQ multiplex PCR, the TCRdb table keeps only in-frame clones and is missing some. The top ten clones hold 4.8% of a sample with about 76,000 clones, 80% to 90% of them seen once. What was sequenced was PBMCs. The clonotype was recovered from a human donor in good health. Some clones in this sample may be carry-over from other donors' samples.

CDR3 nucleotide sequence: TGCGCCAGCAGTCCAGGGTCCCTGAACACTGAAGCTTTCTTT. It encodes CASSPGSLNTEAFF. The rearrangement joins TRBV5-1 to TRBJ1-1, with D possibly being TRBD1 (5 bases). The CDR3 runs 14 residues. V lost 5 bases and J lost 0, with 11 bases in between. Germline-derived CDR1 and CDR2 are SGHRS and YFSETQ.